One and the same sample provided the 2 T cell receptor beta chains below, sequenced in a study of T cell responses to AZD1222 COVID-19 vaccine. Generated by immunoSEQ multiplex PCR, the TCRdb table keeps only in-frame clones and is missing some. The sample lists more than 150,000 clones, around 90% occurring once. The specimen comprised peripheral blood, sampled 28 days after the second AZD1222 dose. Source of these receptors: an adult who received the AZD1222 COVID-19 vaccine.

The gene calls are TRBV3-1 (or the pseudogene TRBV3-2) and TRBJ1-4; D remains unclear. V was pared by 0 bases and J by 7 bases, with 18 bases between. From germline, CDR1 is LGHDT and CDR2 YNNKEL (reference sequence). The CDR3 is 17 amino acids. The CDR3 loop reads CASSQEKRTYLREKLFF. CDR3 nucleotides: TGTGCCAGCAGCCAAGAGAAGAGGACCTATCTGCGTGAAAAACTGTTTTTT.

The J gene is TRBJ2-2, the V gene TRBV28; 7 bases align to TRBD2. The trim removed 8 bases at V and 1 base at J, leaving 10 bases unmatched. Per the germline V gene, CDR1 is MDHEN and CDR2 is SYDVKM. The CDR3 is 16 amino acids. The CDR3 coding sequence is TGTGCCAGCTTAACGCCCGCTAGCGGGAACACCGGGGAGCTGTTTTTT. Translated, it gives CASLTPASGNTGELFF.